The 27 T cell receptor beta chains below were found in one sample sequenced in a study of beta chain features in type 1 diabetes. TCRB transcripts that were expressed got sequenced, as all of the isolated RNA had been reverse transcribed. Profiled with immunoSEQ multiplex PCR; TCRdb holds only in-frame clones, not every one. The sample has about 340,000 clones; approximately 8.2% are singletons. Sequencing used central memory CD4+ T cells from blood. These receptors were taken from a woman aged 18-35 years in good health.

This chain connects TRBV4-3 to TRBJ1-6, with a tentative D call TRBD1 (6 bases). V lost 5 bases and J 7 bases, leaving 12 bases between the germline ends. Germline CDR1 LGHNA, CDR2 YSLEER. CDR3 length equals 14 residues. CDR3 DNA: TGCGCCAGCAGCTATGGACAGACAAATTCACCCCTCCACTTT. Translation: CASSYGQTNSPLHF.

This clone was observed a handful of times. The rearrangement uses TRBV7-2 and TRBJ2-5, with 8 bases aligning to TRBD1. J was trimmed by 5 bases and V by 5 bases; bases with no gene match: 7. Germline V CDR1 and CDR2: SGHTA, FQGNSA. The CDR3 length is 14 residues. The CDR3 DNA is TGTGCCAGCAGCCCCGGGACAGGTAGTGAGACCCAGTACTTC. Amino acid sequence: CASSPGTGSETQYF.

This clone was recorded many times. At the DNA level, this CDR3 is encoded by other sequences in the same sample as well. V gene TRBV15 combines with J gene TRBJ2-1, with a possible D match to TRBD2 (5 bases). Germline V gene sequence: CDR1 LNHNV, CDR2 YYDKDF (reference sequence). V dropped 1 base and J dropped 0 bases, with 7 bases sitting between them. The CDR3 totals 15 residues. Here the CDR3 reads CATSRVAGSYNEQFF. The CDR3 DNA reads TGTGCCACCAGCAGAGTGGCGGGCTCCTACAATGAGCAGTTCTTC.

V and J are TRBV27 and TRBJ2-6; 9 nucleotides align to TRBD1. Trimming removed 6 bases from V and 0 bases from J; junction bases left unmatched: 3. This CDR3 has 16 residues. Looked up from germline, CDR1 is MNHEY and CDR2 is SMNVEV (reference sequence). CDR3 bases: TGTGCCAGCAGCCGACAGGGGGACTCTGGGGCCAACGTCCTGACTTTC. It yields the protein CASSRQGDSGANVLTF.

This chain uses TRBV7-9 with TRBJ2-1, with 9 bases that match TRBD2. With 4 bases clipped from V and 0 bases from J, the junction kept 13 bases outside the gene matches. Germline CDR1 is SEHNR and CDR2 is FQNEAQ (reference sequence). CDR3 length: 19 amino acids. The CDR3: CASSSKPGLAGTSYNEQFF. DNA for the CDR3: TGTGCCAGCAGCTCCAAACCAGGGCTAGCGGGGACCTCCTACAATGAGCAGTTCTTC.

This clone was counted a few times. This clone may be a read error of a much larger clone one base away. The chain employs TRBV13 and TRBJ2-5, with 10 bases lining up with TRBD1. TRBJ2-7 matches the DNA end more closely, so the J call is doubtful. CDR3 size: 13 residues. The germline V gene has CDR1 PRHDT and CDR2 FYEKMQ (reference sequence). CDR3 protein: CASSRDRGYEQYF. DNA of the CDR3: TGTGCCAGCAGCCGGGACAGGGGCTACGAGCAGTACTTC.

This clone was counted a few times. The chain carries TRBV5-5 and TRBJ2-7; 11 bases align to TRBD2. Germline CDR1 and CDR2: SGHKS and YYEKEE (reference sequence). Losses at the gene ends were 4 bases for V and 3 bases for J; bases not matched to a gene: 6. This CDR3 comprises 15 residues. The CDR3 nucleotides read TGTGCCAGCAGCGCCCGACTAGCGGGAAGCTACGAGCAGTACTTC. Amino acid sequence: CASSARLAGSYEQYF.

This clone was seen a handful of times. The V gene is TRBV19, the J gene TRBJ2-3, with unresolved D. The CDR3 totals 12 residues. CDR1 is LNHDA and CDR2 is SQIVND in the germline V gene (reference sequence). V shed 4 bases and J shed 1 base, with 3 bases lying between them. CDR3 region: CASSRGTDTQYF. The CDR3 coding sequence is TGTGCCAGTAGTAGAGGCACAGATACGCAGTATTTT.

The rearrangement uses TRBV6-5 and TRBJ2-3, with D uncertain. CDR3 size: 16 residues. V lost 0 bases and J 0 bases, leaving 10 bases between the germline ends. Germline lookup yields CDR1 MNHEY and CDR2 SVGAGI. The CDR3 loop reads CASSYSAKRSTDTQYF. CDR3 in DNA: TGTGCCAGCAGTTACTCGGCGAAGAGGAGCACAGATACGCAGTATTTT.

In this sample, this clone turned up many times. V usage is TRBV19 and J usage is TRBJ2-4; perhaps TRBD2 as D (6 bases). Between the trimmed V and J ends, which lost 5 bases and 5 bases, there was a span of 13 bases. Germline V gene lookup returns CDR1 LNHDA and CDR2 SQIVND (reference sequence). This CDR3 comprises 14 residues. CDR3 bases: TGTGCCAGTAGTGTGGTAGGGACTCAAAACATTCAGTACTTC. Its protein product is CASSVVGTQNIQYF.

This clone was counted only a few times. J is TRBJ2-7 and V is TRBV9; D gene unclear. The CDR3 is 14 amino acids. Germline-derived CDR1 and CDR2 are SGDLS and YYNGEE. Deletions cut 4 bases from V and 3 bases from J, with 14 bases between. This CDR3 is CASSQRGAHYEQYF. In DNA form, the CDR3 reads TGTGCCAGCAGCCAACGCGGAGCCCACTACGAGCAGTACTTC.

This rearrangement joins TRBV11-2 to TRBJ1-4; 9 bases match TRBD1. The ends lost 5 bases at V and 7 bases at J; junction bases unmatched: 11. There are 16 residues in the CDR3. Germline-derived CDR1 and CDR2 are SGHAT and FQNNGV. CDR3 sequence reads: CASSLTLQGASEKLFF. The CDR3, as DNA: TGTGCCAGCAGCCTCACCTTACAGGGGGCGTCTGAAAAACTGTTTTTT.

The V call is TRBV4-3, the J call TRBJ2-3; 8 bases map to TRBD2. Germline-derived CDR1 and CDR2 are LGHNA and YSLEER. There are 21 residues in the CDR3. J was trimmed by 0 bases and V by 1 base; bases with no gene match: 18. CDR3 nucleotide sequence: TGCGCCAGCAGCCAAGGATATATTGGAGGCGGGAGGAGGGCTAGCACAGATACGCAGTATTTT. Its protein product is CASSQGYIGGGRRASTDTQYF.

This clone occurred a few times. The CDR3 sequence is CASSQTGVQSIQYF. The CDR3 DNA reads as TGCGCCAGCAGCCAGACCGGTGTACAAAGCATTCAGTACTTC. J is TRBJ2-4 and V is TRBV4-1; no firm D call. The CDR3 has 14 amino acids. CDR1 MGHRA and CDR2 YSYEKL come from the germline V gene. V was cut by 3 bases and J by 9 bases, with 15 bases left in between.

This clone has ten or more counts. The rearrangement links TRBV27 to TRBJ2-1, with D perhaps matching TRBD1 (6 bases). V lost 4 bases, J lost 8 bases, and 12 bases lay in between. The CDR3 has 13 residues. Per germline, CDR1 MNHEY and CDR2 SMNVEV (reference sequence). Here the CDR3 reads CASSSNRVHEQFF. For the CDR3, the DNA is TGTGCCAGCAGTTCAAACAGGGTCCATGAGCAGTTCTTC.

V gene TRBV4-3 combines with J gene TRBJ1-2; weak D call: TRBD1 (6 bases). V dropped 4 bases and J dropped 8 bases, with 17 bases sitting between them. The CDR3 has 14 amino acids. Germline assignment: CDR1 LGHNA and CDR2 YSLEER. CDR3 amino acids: CASSLTGSQSGYTF. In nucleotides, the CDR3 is TGCGCCAGCAGCCTTACAGGGTCTCAGAGCGGCTACACCTTC.

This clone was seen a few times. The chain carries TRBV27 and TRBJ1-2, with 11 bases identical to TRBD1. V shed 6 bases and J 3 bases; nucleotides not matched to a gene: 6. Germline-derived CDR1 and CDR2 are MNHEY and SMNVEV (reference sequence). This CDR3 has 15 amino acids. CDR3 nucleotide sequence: TGTGCCAGCAGGTCACCGGGACAGGGGGACTATGGCTACACCTTC. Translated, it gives CASRSPGQGDYGYTF.

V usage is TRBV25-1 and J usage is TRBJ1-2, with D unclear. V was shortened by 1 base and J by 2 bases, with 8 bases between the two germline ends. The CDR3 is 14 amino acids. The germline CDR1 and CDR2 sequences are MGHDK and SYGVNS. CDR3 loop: CASSESYMNYGYTF. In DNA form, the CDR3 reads TGTGCCAGCAGTGAATCATACATGAACTATGGCTACACCTTC.

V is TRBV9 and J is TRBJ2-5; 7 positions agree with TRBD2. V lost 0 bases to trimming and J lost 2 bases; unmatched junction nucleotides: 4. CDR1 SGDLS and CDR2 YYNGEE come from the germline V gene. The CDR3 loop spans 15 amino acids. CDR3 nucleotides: TGTGCCAGCAGCGTAGCGGGAGGCTGGCAAGAGACCCAGTACTTC. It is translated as CASSVAGGWQETQYF.

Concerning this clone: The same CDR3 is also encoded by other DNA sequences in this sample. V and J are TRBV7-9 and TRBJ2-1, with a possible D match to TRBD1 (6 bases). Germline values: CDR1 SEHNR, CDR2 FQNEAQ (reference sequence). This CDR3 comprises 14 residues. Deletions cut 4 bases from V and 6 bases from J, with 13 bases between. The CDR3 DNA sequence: TGTGCCAGCAGCTGGGGGCGGCAGGGCAATGAGCAGTTCTTC. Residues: CASSWGRQGNEQFF.

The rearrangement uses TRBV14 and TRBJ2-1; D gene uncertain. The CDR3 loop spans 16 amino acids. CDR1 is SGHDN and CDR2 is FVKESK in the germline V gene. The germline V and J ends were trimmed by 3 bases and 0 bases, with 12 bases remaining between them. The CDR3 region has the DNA TGTGCCAGCAGCCAGGAATTGGGAAGCTCCTACAATGAGCAGTTCTTC. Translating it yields CASSQELGSSYNEQFF. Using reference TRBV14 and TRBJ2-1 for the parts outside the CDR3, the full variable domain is EAGVTQFPSHSVIEKGQTVTLRCDPISGHDNLYWYRRVMGKEIKFLLHFVKESKQDESGMPNNRFLAERTGGTYSTLKVQPAELEDSGVYFCASSQELGSSYNEQFFGPGTRLTVL.

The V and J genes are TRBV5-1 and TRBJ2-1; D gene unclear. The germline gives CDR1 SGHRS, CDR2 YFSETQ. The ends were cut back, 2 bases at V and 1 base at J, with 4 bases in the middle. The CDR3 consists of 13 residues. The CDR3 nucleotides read TGCGCCAGCAGCTTTGCGTCCTACAATGAGCAGTTCTTC. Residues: CASSFASYNEQFF.

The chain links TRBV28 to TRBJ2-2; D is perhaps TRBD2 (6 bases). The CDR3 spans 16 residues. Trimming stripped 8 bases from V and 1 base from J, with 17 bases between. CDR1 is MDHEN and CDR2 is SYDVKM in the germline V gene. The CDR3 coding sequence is TGTGCCAGCGGAAAAGAGGGACTCCTGAACACCGGGGAGCTGTTTTTT. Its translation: CASGKEGLLNTGELFF.

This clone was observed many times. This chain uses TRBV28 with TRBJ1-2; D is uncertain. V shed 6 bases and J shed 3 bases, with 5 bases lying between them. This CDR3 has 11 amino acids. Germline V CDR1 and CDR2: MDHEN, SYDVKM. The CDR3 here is CASSMHYGYTF. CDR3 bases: TGTGCCAGCAGCATGCACTATGGCTACACCTTC.

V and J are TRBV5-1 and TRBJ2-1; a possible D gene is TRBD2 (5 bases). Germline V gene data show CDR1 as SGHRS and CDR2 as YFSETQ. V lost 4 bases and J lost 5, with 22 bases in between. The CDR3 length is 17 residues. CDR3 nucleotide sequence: TGCGCCAGCAGCCCGACCGTGAGGACCAGAGGGCACAATGAGCAGTTCTTC. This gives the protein CASSPTVRTRGHNEQFF.

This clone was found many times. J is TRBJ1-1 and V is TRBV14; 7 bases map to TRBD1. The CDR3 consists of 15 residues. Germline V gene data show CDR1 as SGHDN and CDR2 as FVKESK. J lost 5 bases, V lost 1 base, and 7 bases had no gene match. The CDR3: CASSQVGRGYTEAFF. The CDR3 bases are TGTGCCAGCAGCCAAGTGGGCAGGGGGTATACTGAAGCTTTCTTT.

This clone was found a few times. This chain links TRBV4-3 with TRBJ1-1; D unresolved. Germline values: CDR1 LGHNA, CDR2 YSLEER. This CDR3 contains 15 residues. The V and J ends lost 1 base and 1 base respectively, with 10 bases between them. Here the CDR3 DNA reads TGCGCCAGCAGCCAAGGGGTATGGGAGAACACTGAAGCTTTCTTT. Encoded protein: CASSQGVWENTEAFF.